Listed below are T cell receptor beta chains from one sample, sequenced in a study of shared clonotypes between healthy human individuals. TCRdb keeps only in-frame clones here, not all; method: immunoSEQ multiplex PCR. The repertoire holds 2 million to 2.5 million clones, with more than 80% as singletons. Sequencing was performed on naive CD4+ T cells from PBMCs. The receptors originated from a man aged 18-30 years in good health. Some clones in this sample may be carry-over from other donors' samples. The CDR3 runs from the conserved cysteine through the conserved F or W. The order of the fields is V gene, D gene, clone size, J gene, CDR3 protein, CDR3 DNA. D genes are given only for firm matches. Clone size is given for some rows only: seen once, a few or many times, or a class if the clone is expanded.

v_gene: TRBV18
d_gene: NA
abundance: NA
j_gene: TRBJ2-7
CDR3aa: CASSPPERPGKGSGSYEQYF
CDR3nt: TGTGCCAGCTCACCACCGGAACGTCCGGGAAAGGGATCGGGCTCCTACGAGCAGTACTTC

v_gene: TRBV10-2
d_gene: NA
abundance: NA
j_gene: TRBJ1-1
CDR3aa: CASSEWGGKVTEAFF
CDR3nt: TGCGCCAGCAGTGAGTGGGGGGGTAAGGTCACTGAAGCTTTCTTT

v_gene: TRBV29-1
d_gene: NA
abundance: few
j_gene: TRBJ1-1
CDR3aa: CSVDFSLRAEAFF
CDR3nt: TGCAGCGTTGATTTTTCCCTTCGAGCTGAAGCTTTCTTT

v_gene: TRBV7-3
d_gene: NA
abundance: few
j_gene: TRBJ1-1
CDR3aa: CASSFGSNTEAFF
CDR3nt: TGTGCCAGCAGCTTTGGGTCGAACACTGAAGCTTTCTTT

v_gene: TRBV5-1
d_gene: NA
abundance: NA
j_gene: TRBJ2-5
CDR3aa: CASSPEALRETQYF
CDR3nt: TGCGCCAGCAGCCCGGAAGCTCTGCGCGAGACCCAGTACTTC

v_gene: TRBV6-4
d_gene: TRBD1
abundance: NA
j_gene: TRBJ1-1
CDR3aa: CASSPTGGNTEAFF
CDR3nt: TGTGCCAGCAGCCCTACAGGGGGTAACACTGAAGCTTTCTTT

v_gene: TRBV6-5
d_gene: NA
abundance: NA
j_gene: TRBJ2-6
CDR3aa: CASSYQGTGANVLTF
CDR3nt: TGTGCCAGCAGTTACCAGGGTACTGGGGCCAACGTCCTGACTTTC

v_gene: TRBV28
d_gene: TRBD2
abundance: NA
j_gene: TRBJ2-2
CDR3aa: CASSPLSGKGAGELFF
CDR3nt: TGTGCCAGCAGTCCCCTCAGCGGGAAAGGCGCCGGGGAGCTGTTTTTT

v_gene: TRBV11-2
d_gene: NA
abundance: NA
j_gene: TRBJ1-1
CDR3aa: CASSLSYGGTEAFF
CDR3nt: TGTGCCAGCAGCTTGTCTTATGGGGGCACTGAAGCTTTCTTT

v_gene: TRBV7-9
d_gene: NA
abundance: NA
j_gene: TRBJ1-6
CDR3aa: CASSPKDGPLHF
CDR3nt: TGTGCCAGCAGCCCGAAGGACGGTCCCCTCCACTTT

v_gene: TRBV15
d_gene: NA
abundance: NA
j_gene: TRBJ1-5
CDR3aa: CATSTQQGFGLNQPQHF
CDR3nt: TGTGCCACCAGCACACAACAGGGTTTCGGACTGAATCAGCCCCAGCATTTT

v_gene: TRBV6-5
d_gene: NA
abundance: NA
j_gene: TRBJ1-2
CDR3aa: CASSPLSPDNYGYTF
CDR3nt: TGTGCCAGCAGCCCACTATCCCCAGACAACTATGGCTACACCTTC

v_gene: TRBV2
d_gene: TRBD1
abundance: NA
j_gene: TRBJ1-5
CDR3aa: CASNSQGAGNQPQHF
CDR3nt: TGTGCCAGCAATTCACAGGGGGCAGGGAATCAGCCCCAGCATTTT

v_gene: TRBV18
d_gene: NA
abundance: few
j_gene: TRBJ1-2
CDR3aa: CASSPTVYGYTF
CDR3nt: TGTGCCAGCTCCCCGACAGTCTATGGCTACACCTTC

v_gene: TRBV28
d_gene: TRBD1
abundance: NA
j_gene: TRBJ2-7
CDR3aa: CASSSPGQVRGYEQYF
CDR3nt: TGTGCCAGCAGTTCGCCTGGACAGGTTAGAGGCTACGAGCAGTACTTC

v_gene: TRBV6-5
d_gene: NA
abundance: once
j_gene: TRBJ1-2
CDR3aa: CASSTGYGYTF
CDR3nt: TGTGCCAGCAGTACGGGGTATGGCTACACCTTC

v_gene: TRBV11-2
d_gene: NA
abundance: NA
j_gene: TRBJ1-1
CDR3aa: CASSRRGQRLRDTEAFF
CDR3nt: TGTGCCAGCAGCCGTAGAGGGCAGCGACTTCGGGACACTGAAGCTTTCTTT

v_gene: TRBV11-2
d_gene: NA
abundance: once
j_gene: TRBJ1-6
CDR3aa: CASSLGRAYNSPLHF
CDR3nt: TGTGCCAGCAGCTTAGGCAGGGCCTATAATTCACCCCTCCACTTT

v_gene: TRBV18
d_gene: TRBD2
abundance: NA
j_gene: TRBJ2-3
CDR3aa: CASSLQAGLDTQYF
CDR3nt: TGTGCCAGCTCACTACAAGCGGGATTAGATACGCAGTATTTT

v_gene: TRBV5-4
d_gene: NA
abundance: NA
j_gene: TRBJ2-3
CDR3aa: CASSFRSTDTQYF
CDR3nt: TGTGCCAGCAGCTTTAGGTCCACAGATACGCAGTATTTT

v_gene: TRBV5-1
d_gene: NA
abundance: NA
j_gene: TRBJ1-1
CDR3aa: CASSPHTGGTEAFF
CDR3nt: TGCGCCAGCAGCCCCCATACTGGTGGGACTGAAGCTTTCTTT

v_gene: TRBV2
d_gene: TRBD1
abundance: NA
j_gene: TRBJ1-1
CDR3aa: CATNRGRVEAFF
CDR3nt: TGTGCCACGAACAGGGGGAGAGTAGAAGCTTTCTTT

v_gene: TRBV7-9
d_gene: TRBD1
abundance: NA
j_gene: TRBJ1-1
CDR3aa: CASSLGQRSTEAFF
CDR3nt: TGTGCCAGCAGCTTGGGACAGCGCAGCACTGAAGCTTTCTTT

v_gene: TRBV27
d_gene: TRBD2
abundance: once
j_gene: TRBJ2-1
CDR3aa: CASSSALGGSYNEQFF
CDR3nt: TGTGCCAGCAGTTCCGCATTGGGGGGGTCCTACAATGAGCAGTTCTTC

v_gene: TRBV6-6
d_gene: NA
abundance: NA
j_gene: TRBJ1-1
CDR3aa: CASSPRQLQNTEAFF
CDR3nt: TGTGCCAGCAGTCCAAGACAGCTGCAGAACACTGAAGCTTTCTTT

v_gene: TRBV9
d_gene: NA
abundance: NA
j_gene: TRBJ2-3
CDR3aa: CASSVRVTDTQYF
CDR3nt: TGTGCCAGCAGCGTAAGGGTCACAGATACGCAGTATTTT

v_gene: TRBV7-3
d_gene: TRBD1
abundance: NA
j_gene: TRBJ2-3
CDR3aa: CASSSYRGADTQYF
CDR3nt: TGTGCCAGCAGCTCCTACAGGGGTGCAGATACGCAGTATTTT

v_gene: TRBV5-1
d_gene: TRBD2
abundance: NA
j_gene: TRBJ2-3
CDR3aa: CASSLEGLLDTQYF
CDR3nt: TGCGCCAGCAGCTTGGAGGGACTATTAGATACGCAGTATTTT

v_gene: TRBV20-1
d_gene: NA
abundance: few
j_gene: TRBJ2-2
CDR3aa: CSGGNTGELFF
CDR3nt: TGCAGTGGGGGGAACACCGGGGAGCTGTTTTTT